The 7 T cell receptor beta chains below come from one sample, sequenced in a study of T-cell reconstitution after alpha-beta-depleted transplantation in children (dated by TCRdb to between 2015 and 2016). What this sample's treatment or condition label stands for: allogeneic hematopoietic cell transplantation with graft depleted of TCRalphabeta T cells and CD19 B cells. Libraries came from PCR. Sequencing relied on an Illumina HiSeq 2500. TCR library preparation used molecular barcoding, with unique molecular identifiers applied to normalize quantification of the TCRbeta repertoire. TCRdb reanalyzed the raw reads on its own, using fastp at Q25 for trimming and MiXCR for clone calling, and kept in-frame beta chains. Entries are consolidated by CDR3 protein sequence, retaining the most common genes and DNA. Recorded for this sample are about 830,000 distinct CDR3 sequences; 15% to 20% of them occurred a single time. Clones ranked in the top ten supply roughly 5% of the sample.

This specimen was PBMCs, mostly from graft donor cells, taken 360 days after TCRalphabeta/CD19-depleted stem cell transplant. These receptors were obtained from a male patient aged 10-17 years who had a stem cell transplant for acute lymphoblastic leukemia, so the T cells may come from the graft donor.

This clonotype was seen repeatedly, ten times or more. The chain couples TRBV15 to TRBJ2-5; D is uncertain. CDR1 is LNHNV, CDR2 YYDKDF, per germline (reference sequence). CDR3 length: 15 amino acids. Trimming removed 0 bases at V and 1 base at J, with 9 bases between. The CDR3: CATSRDRATQETQYF. The CDR3 nucleotides read TGTGCCACCAGCAGAGATCGGGCAACCCAAGAGACCCAGTACTTC.

This clonotype appeared a few times. V usage is TRBV5-1 and J usage is TRBJ1-6, with D possibly TRBD1 on 6 matching bases. Trimming removed 0 bases at V and 5 bases at J, with 18 bases between. The CDR3 consists of 18 residues. Per germline, CDR1 SGHRS and CDR2 YFSETQ. CDR3 loop: CASSLAFPTGANNSPLHF. CDR3 DNA: TGCGCCAGCAGCTTGGCGTTTCCGACAGGCGCCAATAATTCACCCCTCCACTTT.

This clonotype turned up a few times. The chain carries TRBV4-2 and TRBJ2-3; a weak D match, TRBD1 (6 bases). The CDR3 contains 16 residues. From germline, CDR1 is LGHNA and CDR2 YNFKEQ. Trimming removed 1 base from V and 1 base from J, with 12 bases in between. This CDR3 is CASSQADPGGTDTQYF. In DNA, the CDR3 is TGTGCCAGCAGCCAAGCGGACCCAGGGGGCACAGATACGCAGTATTTT.

This clonotype was picked up many times. The rearrangement links TRBV29-1 to TRBJ1-1; 9 nucleotides match TRBD1. The ends lost 7 bases at V and 1 base at J; junction bases unmatched: 4. There are 13 residues in the CDR3. The germline gives CDR1 SQVTM, CDR2 ANQGSEA. Here the CDR3 DNA reads TGCAGCGCCGGGACAGGGTGGAACACTGAAGCTTTCTTT. Translating it yields CSAGTGWNTEAFF.

In this sample, this clonotype turned up many times. CDR3 in amino acids: CASSLLDDSYNEQFF. The CDR3 nucleotides read TGTGCCAGCAGCCTCTTGGACGACTCCTACAATGAGCAGTTCTTC. The chain carries TRBV13 and TRBJ2-1; D is unresolved. Per germline, CDR1 PRHDT and CDR2 FYEKMQ (reference sequence). This CDR3 comprises 15 residues. Trimming removed 5 bases from V and 0 bases from J, with 11 bases in between.

This clonotype was counted only a few times. The chain joins TRBV27 to TRBJ2-2; D gene unclear. Germline V gene lookup returns CDR1 MNHEY and CDR2 SMNVEV (reference sequence). The CDR3 has 15 residues. Trimming removed 4 bases from V and 0 bases from J, with 9 bases in between. CDR3 nucleotide sequence: TGTGCCAGCAGTTGGGTAGCCCCGAACACCGGGGAGCTGTTTTTT. Translated, it gives CASSWVAPNTGELFF.

The table lists this clonotype with a few counts. This rearrangement joins TRBV3-1 to TRBJ2-1; a weak D match, TRBD2 (5 bases). CDR3 length: 14 residues. Germline lookup yields CDR1 LGHDT and CDR2 YNNKEL (reference sequence). V was shortened by 0 bases and J by 7 bases, with 10 bases between the two germline ends. The CDR3 DNA reads as TGTGCCAGCAGCCAAGATGGGAGCCATAATGAGCAGTTCTTC. It codes for CASSQDGSHNEQFF.